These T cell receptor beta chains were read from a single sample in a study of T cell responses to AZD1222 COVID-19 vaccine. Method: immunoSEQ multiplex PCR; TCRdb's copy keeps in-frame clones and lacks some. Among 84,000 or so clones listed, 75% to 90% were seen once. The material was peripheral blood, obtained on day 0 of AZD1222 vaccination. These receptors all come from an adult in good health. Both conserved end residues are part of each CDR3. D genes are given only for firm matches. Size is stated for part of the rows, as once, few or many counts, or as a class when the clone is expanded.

DNA: TGTGCCAGCTCACCAACCTATAATAGCAATCAGCCCCAGCATTTT; CDR3: CASSPTYNSNQPQHF; V: TRBV18; J: TRBJ1-5; D: .; size: .
DNA: TGTGCCAGCAGCTTAGGCCCCTTCTACGAGCAGTACTTC; CDR3: CASSLGPFYEQYF; V: TRBV11-3; J: TRBJ2-7; D: .; size: .
DNA: TGTGCCAGCAGCGTAAATGACGTAAATTCACCCCTCCACTTT; CDR3: CASSVNDVNSPLHF; V: TRBV9; J: TRBJ1-6; D: .; size: .
DNA: TGCAGCGTTTCCCCGGGAGGGCCTCTGGATGAGCAGTTCTTC; CDR3: CSVSPGGPLDEQFF; V: TRBV29-1; J: TRBJ2-1; D: TRBD2; size: once
DNA: TGTGCCAGCAGTTACTCCCGGGGACAGGGGGATACTGAAGCTTTCTTT; CDR3: CASSYSRGQGDTEAFF; V: TRBV6-2/TRBV6-3; J: TRBJ1-1; D: TRBD1; size: .
DNA: TGTGCCACCAGCAGAGCTCAGAACTATGGCTACACCTTC; CDR3: CATSRAQNYGYTF; V: TRBV15; J: TRBJ1-2; D: .; size: .
DNA: TGTGCCAGCAGCCAAGGGGCGGGGCGGCCCCAAGAGACCCAGTACTTC; CDR3: CASSQGAGRPQETQYF; V: TRBV3-1/TRBV3-2; J: TRBJ2-5; D: .; size: .
DNA: TGTGCCATCAGTGCCGGGTCGATAGCGGGAGGGAAAGAGACCCAGTACTTC; CDR3: CAISAGSIAGGKETQYF; V: TRBV10-3; J: TRBJ2-5; D: TRBD2; size: .
DNA: TGCAGTGCTAGTCCAGGGCTGAACACCGGGGAGCTGTTTTTT; CDR3: CSASPGLNTGELFF; V: TRBV20-1; J: TRBJ2-2; D: .; size: .
DNA: TGTGCCAGCAGTTTAGGGACAGTCTACGAGCAGTACTTC; CDR3: CASSLGTVYEQYF; V: TRBV12-3/TRBV12-4; J: TRBJ2-7; D: .; size: .
DNA: TGCGCCAGCAGCCAAGGCCTAGACTATGGCTACACCTTC; CDR3: CASSQGLDYGYTF; V: TRBV4-3; J: TRBJ1-2; D: .; size: .
DNA: TGTGCCAGCAGTTGGGACGAAGGGAGCACTGAAGCTTTCTTT; CDR3: CASSWDEGSTEAFF; V: TRBV27; J: TRBJ1-1; D: .; size: .
DNA: TGTGCCAGCAGCCCCCGTCCTGCGGATGGCTACACCTTC; CDR3: CASSPRPADGYTF; V: TRBV9; J: TRBJ1-2; D: .; size: .
DNA: TGTGCCACCAGTGACCAGGACAGCTATGGCTACACCTTC; CDR3: CATSDQDSYGYTF; V: TRBV24-1; J: TRBJ1-2; D: .; size: .
DNA: TGTGCCAGCAGTGAACTCCGGAGCTCCTACAATGAGCAGTTCTTC; CDR3: CASSELRSSYNEQFF; V: TRBV2; J: TRBJ2-1; D: .; size: .
DNA: TGTGCCAGCAGCTTTTATCAGAACACTGAAGCTTTCTTT; CDR3: CASSFYQNTEAFF; V: TRBV7-6; J: TRBJ1-1; D: .; size: .
DNA: TGTGCCAGCACCTACCCGGGGGTGATTGTCACTGAAGCTTTCTTT; CDR3: CASTYPGVIVTEAFF; V: TRBV7-9; J: TRBJ1-1; D: .; size: .
DNA: TGTGCCAGCTCACCCGGACAGGATAGCCACGAGCAGTACTTC; CDR3: CASSPGQDSHEQYF; V: TRBV18; J: TRBJ2-7; D: TRBD1; size: .
DNA: TGTGCCAGCAGCCTACATACAGGGGCTAACTATGGCTACACCTTC; CDR3: CASSLHTGANYGYTF; V: TRBV28; J: TRBJ1-2; D: TRBD1; size: .
DNA: TGTGCCAGCAGCCACGACAGCACCGGGGAGCTGTTTTTT; CDR3: CASSHDSTGELFF; V: TRBV5-4; J: TRBJ2-2; D: .; size: .
DNA: TGTGCCAGCAGTGCGCAATGGGCGGGAGGGTCGGATACGCAGTATTTT; CDR3: CASSAQWAGGSDTQYF; V: TRBV6-1; J: TRBJ2-3; D: TRBD2; size: .
DNA: TGTGCCAGCAGTGCTAGCGGGGGAACCGGGGAGCTGTTTTTT; CDR3: CASSASGGTGELFF; V: TRBV2; J: TRBJ2-2; D: TRBD2; size: .
DNA: TGTGCCAGCAGCGGCCGACTAGCGGGAGCGGGAGAGACCCAGTACTTC; CDR3: CASSGRLAGAGETQYF; V: TRBV5-4; J: TRBJ2-5; D: TRBD2; size: .
DNA: TGTGCCAGCTCACCAGGCGAAGGGGGCTACACCTTC; CDR3: CASSPGEGGYTF; V: TRBV18; J: TRBJ1-2; D: .; size: .
DNA: TGTGCCAGCAGCCCGAGAGCAGATACGCAGTATTTT; CDR3: CASSPRADTQYF; V: TRBV7-9; J: TRBJ2-3; D: .; size: .
DNA: TGCGCCAGCAGCCTCGATCAGGGAGCTGATGGCTACACCTTC; CDR3: CASSLDQGADGYTF; V: TRBV4-3; J: TRBJ1-2; D: .; size: .
DNA: TGTGCCAGCAGCCAAGTCGGACAGTCAGGAAGTAACTATGGCTACACCTTC; CDR3: CASSQVGQSGSNYGYTF; V: TRBV4-2; J: TRBJ1-2; D: .; size: .
DNA: TGTGCCAGCAGTGAAAGAGGGACTAGTTCGTCCGAGCAGTACTTC; CDR3: CASSERGTSSSEQYF; V: TRBV6-1; J: TRBJ2-7; D: TRBD2; size: .
DNA: TGTGCCATCCTGGGGGAAGGGACCCAGTACTTC; CDR3: CAILGEGTQYF; V: TRBV7-9; J: TRBJ2-5; D: .; size: .
DNA: TGTGCCAGCAGCTTAAAAGTTCAAGAGACCCAGTACTTC; CDR3: CASSLKVQETQYF; V: TRBV7-3; J: TRBJ2-5; D: .; size: few
DNA: TGTGCCAGCAAGGCAGGGGGCGTGGAGACCCAGTACTTC; CDR3: CASKAGGVETQYF; V: TRBV28; J: TRBJ2-5; D: TRBD1; size: .
DNA: TGTGCCAGCAGGAGGGACAGGGGATACGAGCAGTACTTC; CDR3: CASRRDRGYEQYF; V: TRBV6-5; J: TRBJ2-7; D: TRBD1; size: .
DNA: TGTGCCAGCAGCCTCGGGGCGGGAGAGCAGTTCTTC; CDR3: CASSLGAGEQFF; V: TRBV7-3; J: TRBJ2-1; D: .; size: .
DNA: TGTGCCAGCAGTACGGTACTAGCGGTCGTTAATGAGCAGTTCTTC; CDR3: CASSTVLAVVNEQFF; V: TRBV6-2/TRBV6-3; J: TRBJ2-1; D: TRBD2; size: .
DNA: TGTGCCAGCAGTTTTACCCGTCAGCCCCAGCATTTT; CDR3: CASSFTRQPQHF; V: TRBV12-3/TRBV12-4; J: TRBJ1-5; D: .; size: .
DNA: TGTGCCAGCAGTTTCCTCGGACTAGCGGCCTACAATGAGCAGTTCTTC; CDR3: CASSFLGLAAYNEQFF; V: TRBV9; J: TRBJ2-1; D: TRBD2; size: .
DNA: TGTGCCAGCAGCTTAGGGTTCTCCAATGAGCAGTTCTTC; CDR3: CASSLGFSNEQFF; V: TRBV11-2; J: TRBJ2-1; D: .; size: .
DNA: TGTGCCAGCAGGCGGACAGGGGGTCTGAGTGAAAAACTGTTTTTT; CDR3: CASRRTGGLSEKLFF; V: TRBV2; J: TRBJ1-4; D: TRBD1; size: few
DNA: TGCGCCAGCGGGAGGGACAGGGGTCGAGACACGCAGTATTTT; CDR3: CASGRDRGRDTQYF; V: TRBV5-1; J: TRBJ2-3; D: TRBD1; size: few
DNA: TGCAGCGCGCAAGCGGGGGGTCAGCCCCAGCATTTT; CDR3: CSAQAGGQPQHF; V: TRBV29-1; J: TRBJ1-5; D: .; size: .
DNA: TGTGCCAGCAGTTTAAACAGGGGGTTGGTGCGGAGGCGTTTCTACGAGCAGTACTTC; CDR3: CASSLNRGLVRRRFYEQYF; V: TRBV27; J: TRBJ2-7; D: TRBD1; size: .
DNA: TGTGCCAGCAGCCGGACAGCCTACGAGCAGTACTTC; CDR3: CASSRTAYEQYF; V: TRBV28; J: TRBJ2-7; D: .; size: .
DNA: TGTGCCAGTAGTACTCTAAGGCCGGGACAGCAGAACACTGAAGCTTTCTTT; CDR3: CASSTLRPGQQNTEAFF; V: TRBV19; J: TRBJ1-1; D: TRBD1; size: .
DNA: TGTGCCAGCAGCTTAGAGCCTAGTGATTCACCCCTCCACTTT; CDR3: CASSLEPSDSPLHF; V: TRBV7-2; J: TRBJ1-6; D: .; size: once
DNA: TGTGCCAGCAGTCTCCGAAGCAATCAGCCCCAGCATTTT; CDR3: CASSLRSNQPQHF; V: TRBV28; J: TRBJ1-5; D: .; size: .
DNA: TGCGCCAGCAGTCAAAGCAGGGTCCGGGGGCAGCCCCAGCATTTT; CDR3: CASSQSRVRGQPQHF; V: TRBV23-1; J: TRBJ1-5; D: .; size: .
DNA: TGTGCCAGTAGTCCCCAAGGGGTTCAGGCTGAAGCTTTCTTT; CDR3: CASSPQGVQAEAFF; V: TRBV19; J: TRBJ1-1; D: .; size: .
DNA: TGTGCCAGCAGCTTGGGACTGAAGACCGCCGCTCTCTATGGCTACACCTTC; CDR3: CASSLGLKTAALYGYTF; V: TRBV5-6; J: TRBJ1-2; D: .; size: .
DNA: TGTGCCAGCAGCTTAGCGGGCGGGAGGTTTAACACCGGGGAGCTGTTTTTT; CDR3: CASSLAGGRFNTGELFF; V: TRBV11-2; J: TRBJ2-2; D: TRBD2; size: .
DNA: TGTGCCAGTACCATCAGTGGGGGAAAGAAGAACACTGAAGCTTTCTTT; CDR3: CASTISGGKKNTEAFF; V: TRBV19; J: TRBJ1-1; D: .; size: few
DNA: TGTGCCAGCAGCTTGACAGGGGCCAAAGAGACCCAGTACTTC; CDR3: CASSLTGAKETQYF; V: TRBV7-9; J: TRBJ2-5; D: TRBD1; size: .
DNA: TGCGCCAGCAGCTCCCGCCCCCCGCAGGGGGCAGAGGAGACCCAGTACTTC; CDR3: CASSSRPPQGAEETQYF; V: TRBV5-1; J: TRBJ2-5; D: TRBD1; size: few
DNA: TGTGCCAGCAGCCAAGGGGGGGGTGGCGAGCAGTACTTC; CDR3: CASSQGGGGEQYF; V: TRBV3-1/TRBV3-2; J: TRBJ2-7; D: TRBD2; size: .
DNA: TGTGCCAGCAGACCAGGGGGCAGGACCTACAATGAGCAGTTCTTC; CDR3: CASRPGGRTYNEQFF; V: TRBV28; J: TRBJ2-1; D: TRBD1; size: .